This T cell receptor (beta chain) is from a study of early T cells in non-severe SARS-CoV-2 infection (dated by TCRdb to about 2021). With respect to the entire study: Because TCR sequencing was done on bulk RNA from unsorted whole blood, the alpha and beta chains could not be paired.

This was a case-control study nested in a cohort of healthcare workers in London, UK, who had nasopharyngeal swab PCR tests and blood samples taken every week. Healthcare workers were enrolled in the week of the UK lockdown, from 23 to 31 March 2020, and were followed every week for up to roughly 15 weeks. The table lists this clonotype with a few counts. No cognate antigen has been identified for it. Base qualities are not provided; no much larger clone lies one nucleotide away. Beyond this particular receptor, the publication reports: VDJdb matching was skewed toward anti-spike CD8 responses, so virus-specific expansions were likely underestimated and private and CD4 specificities were missed.

The protocol used for the library was 5' RACE. TCRdb names NextSeq 500 as the instrument used. The TCR library protocol attached unique molecular identifiers to individual cDNA molecules to correct for sequencing error and PCR bias. TCR alpha and beta chains were both sequenced, and the abundances of alpha and beta sequences in each sample were closely correlated with each other. Concerning the study's data processing: Decombinator V4 was used to annotate TCR sequences for V gene, J gene and CDR3. TCRs were defined as expanded if a significant change between any two time points was detected under a Poisson model with p below 0.0001. Abundances of TCRs were expressed as counts per million after normalisation to the total number of TCRs sequenced in each sample. MAIT TCRs were defined by TRAV1-2 paired with TRAJ12, TRAJ20 or TRAJ33, and iNKT TCRs by TRAV10 paired with TRAJ18. A search of VDJdb, accessed on 1 November 2021, was run for TCRs annotated to CMV, EBV and SARS-CoV-2, with TCRs annotated for multiple antigens excluded. In-frame beta chains were kept once TCRdb had trimmed the public reads at Q25 with fastp and called clones with MiXCR. Records with the same CDR3 protein are collapsed into one entry carrying the most frequent genes and DNA. None of the V and J calls come from the authors' own analysis; TCRdb made them. The sample includes more than 80,000 distinct CDR3 sequences, with around 10% observed a single time. In total, the top ten clones hold 5.1% of the sample.

CDR3 length: 14 amino acids, cysteine to phenylalanine. Kept here is only the CDR3 DNA, which spans 42 bases and is read in frame from base 1. Germline trimming amounts to 3 bases on V and 6 bases on J, with 7 as the count of junction bases outside the gene matches. According to the germline V gene, CDR1 reads SNHLY and CDR2 reads FYNNEI. The source material was whole blood. This sequence originates from an adult who was a healthcare worker with PCR-confirmed SARS-CoV-2 infection or an uninfected control (not recorded which). Recombination joined TRBV2 with TRBJ1-2; 7 junctional bases match TRBD1. In nucleotides, the sequence is TGTGCCAGCAGTGATGGGACAGCAATCCATGGCTACACCTTC. This gives the protein CASSDGTAIHGYTF. Joined to the reference TRBV2 and TRBJ1-2 proteins, this CDR3 gives the full variable domain: EPEVTQTPSHQVTQMGQEVILRCVPISNHLYFYWYRQILGQKVEFLVSFYNNEISEKSEIFDDQFSVERPDGSNFTLKIRSTKLEDSAMYFCASSDGTAIHGYTFGSGTRLTVV.